This TCR beta chain emerged from a study of regulatory T cells in long-lasting Graves disease. This CDR3 is 13 amino acids long. CDR1 is SGHTA and CDR2 is FQGNSA in the germline V gene. V gave up 2 bases and J gave up 2 bases, with 7 bases separating them. This clonotype showed up many times. Time point of the sample: newly diagnosed GD, antithyroid drugs for less than 3 months. RNA from PBMCs was the source of the TCR library. Arm-PCR of CDR3 regions with iRepertoire HTBI primers generated TCR beta libraries. TCRdb redid the calling of the multiplex PCR reads with MiXCR, one entry per CDR3 protein. The sample yields roughly 320,000 distinct CDR3 sequences, around 17% seen once. The same sample was also studied in work on T cells in Graves' hyperthyroidism and ophthalmopathy. Turning to that study: Primed by the HTBI set, a first-round RT-PCR was run on the TCR CDR3.

The chain carries TRBV7-2 and TRBJ2-7; no definite D call. This TCR came from a middle-aged man with Graves disease. The specimen comprised peripheral blood mononuclear cells (PBMCs), sampled at new diagnosis, from a patient treated with antithyroid drugs. The CDR3 loop is CASSLNNAYEQYF. The CDR3 DNA reads TGTGCCAGCAGCTTAAACAACGCCTACGAGCAGTACTTC.